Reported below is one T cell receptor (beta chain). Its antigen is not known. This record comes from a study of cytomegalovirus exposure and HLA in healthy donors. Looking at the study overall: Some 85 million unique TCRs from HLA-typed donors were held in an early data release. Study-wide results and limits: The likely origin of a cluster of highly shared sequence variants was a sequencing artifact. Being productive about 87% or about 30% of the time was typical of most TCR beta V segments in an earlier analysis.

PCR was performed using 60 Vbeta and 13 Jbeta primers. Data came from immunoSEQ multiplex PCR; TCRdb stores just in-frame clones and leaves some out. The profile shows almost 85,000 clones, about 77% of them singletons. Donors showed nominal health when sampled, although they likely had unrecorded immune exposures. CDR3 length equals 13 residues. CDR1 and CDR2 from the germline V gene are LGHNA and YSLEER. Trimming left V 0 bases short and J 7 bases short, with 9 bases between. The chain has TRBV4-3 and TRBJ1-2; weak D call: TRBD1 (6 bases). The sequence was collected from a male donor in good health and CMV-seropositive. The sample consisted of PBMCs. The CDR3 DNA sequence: TGCGCCAGCAGCCAAGATGTGGGGGCTGGCTACACCTTC. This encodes CASSQDVGAGYTF.